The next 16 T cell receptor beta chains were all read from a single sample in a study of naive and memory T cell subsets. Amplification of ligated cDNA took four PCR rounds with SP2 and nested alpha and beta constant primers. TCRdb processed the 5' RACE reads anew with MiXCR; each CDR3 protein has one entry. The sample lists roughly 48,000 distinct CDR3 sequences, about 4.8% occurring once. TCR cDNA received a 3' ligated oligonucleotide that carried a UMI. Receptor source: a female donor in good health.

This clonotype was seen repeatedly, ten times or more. The CDR3 DNA follows: TGCAGCGTCAAGACTAGCAGGTCCGGGCCCGGTGAGCAGTTCTTC. It yields the protein CSVKTSRSGPGEQFF. The genes are TRBV29-1 and TRBJ2-1; 7 bases are shared with TRBD2. The CDR3 totals 15 residues. V was clipped by 6 bases and J by 9 bases; unmatched bases: 17. Germline CDR1 is SQVTM and CDR2 is ANQGSEA.

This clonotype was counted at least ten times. DNA for the CDR3: TGTGCCAGCAGCCTTCCGCGGGGTGAAAAACTGTTTTTT. It codes for CASSLPRGEKLFF. V usage is TRBV7-9 and J usage is TRBJ1-4; D is undetermined. This CDR3 spans 13 amino acids. Trimming removed 5 bases from V and 7 bases from J, with 11 bases in between. Germline values: CDR1 SEHNR, CDR2 FQNEAQ (reference sequence).

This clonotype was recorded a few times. The CDR3 bases are TGTGCCAGCAGCAAAGGGAGCTCCTACAATGAGCAGTTCTTC. It is translated as CASSKGSSYNEQFF. The rearrangement joins TRBV27 to TRBJ2-1; D possibly corresponds to TRBD2 (5 bases). Per germline, CDR1 MNHEY and CDR2 SMNVEV (reference sequence). This CDR3 region has 14 residues. The V end lost 6 bases, the J end lost 0 bases, and 9 bases lay between the germline ends.

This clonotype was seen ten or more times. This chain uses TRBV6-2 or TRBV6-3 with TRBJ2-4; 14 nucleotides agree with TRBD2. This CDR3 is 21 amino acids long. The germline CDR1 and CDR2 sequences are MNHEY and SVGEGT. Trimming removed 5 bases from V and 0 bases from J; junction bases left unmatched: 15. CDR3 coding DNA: TGTGCCAGCAGTCCGGGACTAGCGGGAGACAGCCTTCTTCTAGCCAAAAACATTCAGTACTTC. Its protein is CASSPGLAGDSLLLAKNIQYF.

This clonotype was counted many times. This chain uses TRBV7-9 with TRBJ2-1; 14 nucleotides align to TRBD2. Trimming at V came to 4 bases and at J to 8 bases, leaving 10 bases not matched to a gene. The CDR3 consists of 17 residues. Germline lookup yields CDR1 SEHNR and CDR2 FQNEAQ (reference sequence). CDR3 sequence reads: CASSSPSGTSGSYEQFF. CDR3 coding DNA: TGTGCCAGCAGCTCCCCCTCCGGGACTAGCGGGAGCTATGAGCAGTTCTTC.

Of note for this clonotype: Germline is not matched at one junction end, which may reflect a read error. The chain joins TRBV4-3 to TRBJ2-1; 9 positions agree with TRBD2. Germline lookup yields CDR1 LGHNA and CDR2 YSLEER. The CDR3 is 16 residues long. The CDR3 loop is CACSHSMSGRYNEQFF. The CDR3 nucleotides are TGCGCCTGCAGCCATTCCATGAGCGGGAGGTACAATGAGCAGTTCTTC.

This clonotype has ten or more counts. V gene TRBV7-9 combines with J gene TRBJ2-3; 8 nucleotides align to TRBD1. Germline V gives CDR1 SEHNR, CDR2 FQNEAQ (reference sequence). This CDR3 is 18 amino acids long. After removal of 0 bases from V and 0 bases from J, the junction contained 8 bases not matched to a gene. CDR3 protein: CASSLARTGRSSTDTQYF. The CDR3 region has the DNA TGTGCCAGCAGCTTAGCCCGGACAGGGCGATCTAGCACAGATACGCAGTATTTT.

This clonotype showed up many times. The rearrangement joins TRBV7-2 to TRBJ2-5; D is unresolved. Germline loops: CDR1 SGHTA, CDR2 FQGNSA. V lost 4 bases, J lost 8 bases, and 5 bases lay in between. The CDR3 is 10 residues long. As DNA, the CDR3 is TGTGCCAGCAGCTCAGTTACCCAGTACTTC. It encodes CASSSVTQYF. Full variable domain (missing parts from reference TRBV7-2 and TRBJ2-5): GAGVSQSPSNKVTEKGKDVELRCDPISGHTALYWYRQSLGQGLEFLIYFQGNSAPDKSGLPSDRFSAERTGGSVSTLTIQRTQQEDSAVYLCASSSVTQYFGPGTRLLVL.

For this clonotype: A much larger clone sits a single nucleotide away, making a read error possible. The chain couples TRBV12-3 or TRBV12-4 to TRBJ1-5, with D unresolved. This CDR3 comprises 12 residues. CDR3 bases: TGTGCCAGCAGTTTATCGGATCAGCCCCGGCATTTT. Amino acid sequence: CASSLSDQPRHF.

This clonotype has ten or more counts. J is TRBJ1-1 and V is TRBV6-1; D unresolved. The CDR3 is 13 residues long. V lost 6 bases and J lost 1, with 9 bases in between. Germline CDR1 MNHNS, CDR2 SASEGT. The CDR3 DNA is TGTGCCAGCAGAAGGTACCAGAACACTGAAGCTTTCTTT. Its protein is CASRRYQNTEAFF.

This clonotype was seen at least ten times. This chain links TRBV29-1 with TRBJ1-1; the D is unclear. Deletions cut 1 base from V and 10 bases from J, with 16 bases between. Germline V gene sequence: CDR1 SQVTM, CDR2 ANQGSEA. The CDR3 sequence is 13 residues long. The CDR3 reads CSVEGRGSLRAFF. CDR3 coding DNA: TGCAGCGTTGAAGGCCGTGGCAGTTTAAGAGCTTTCTTT.

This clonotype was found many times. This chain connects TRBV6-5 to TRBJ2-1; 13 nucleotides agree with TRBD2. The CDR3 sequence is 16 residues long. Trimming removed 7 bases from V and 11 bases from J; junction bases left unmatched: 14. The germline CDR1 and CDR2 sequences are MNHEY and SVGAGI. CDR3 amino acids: CASTLKPTSGGDKQFF. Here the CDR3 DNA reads TGTGCCAGCACCCTAAAACCCACTAGCGGGGGGGACAAGCAGTTCTTC.

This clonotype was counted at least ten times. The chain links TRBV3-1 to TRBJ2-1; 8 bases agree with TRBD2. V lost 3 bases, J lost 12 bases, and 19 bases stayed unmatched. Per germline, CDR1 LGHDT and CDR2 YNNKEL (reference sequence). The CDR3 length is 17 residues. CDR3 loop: CASSHMGGTRGQKRQFF. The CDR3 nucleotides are TGTGCCAGCAGCCACATGGGGGGGACTAGGGGCCAAAAACGGCAGTTCTTC.

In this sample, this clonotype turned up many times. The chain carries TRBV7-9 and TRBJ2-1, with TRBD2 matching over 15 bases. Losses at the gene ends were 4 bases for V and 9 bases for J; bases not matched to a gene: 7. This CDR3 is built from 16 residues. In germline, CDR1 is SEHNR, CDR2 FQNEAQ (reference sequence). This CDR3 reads CASSSGLAGGFSEQFF. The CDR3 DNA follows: TGTGCCAGCAGCTCCGGACTAGCGGGAGGGTTTAGTGAGCAGTTCTTC.

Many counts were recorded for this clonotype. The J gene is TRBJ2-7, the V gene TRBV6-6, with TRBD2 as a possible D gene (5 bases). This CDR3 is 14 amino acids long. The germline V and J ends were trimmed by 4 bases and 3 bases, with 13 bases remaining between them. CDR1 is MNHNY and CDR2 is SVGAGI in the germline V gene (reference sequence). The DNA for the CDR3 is TGTGCCAGCAGTTCCCCGCCGGGGAACTACGAGCAGTACTTC. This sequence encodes CASSSPPGNYEQYF.

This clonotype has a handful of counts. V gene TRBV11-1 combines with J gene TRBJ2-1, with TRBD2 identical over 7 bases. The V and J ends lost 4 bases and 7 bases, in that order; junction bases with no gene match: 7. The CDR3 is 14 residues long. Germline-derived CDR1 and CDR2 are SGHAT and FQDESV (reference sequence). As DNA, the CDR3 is TGTGCCAGCAGCTCCAGACTAGCCGCGAATGAGCAGTTCTTC. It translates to CASSSRLAANEQFF.